Here is one T cell receptor beta chain with its context. The data originate from a study of PD-1 blockade in classical Hodgkin lymphoma. Following autologous stem cell transplantation, relapse occurred in every patient, and exposure to brentuximab vedotin varied. The data were produced by immunoSEQ multiplex PCR, yet TCRdb's version contains in-frame clones alone and is incomplete. The sample shows 13,000 to 15,000 clones, about 80% of them seen only once. Trimming cost V 5 bases and J 18 bases, with 20 bases left between them. Germline V CDR1 and CDR2: MNHEY, SMNVEV (reference sequence). The CDR3 length is 13 residues.

This clonotype originated in a human donor with classical Hodgkin lymphoma. The sequencing here drew on peripheral blood mononuclear cells (PBMCs), taken at baseline. V gene TRBV27 combines with J gene TRBJ2-6; either TRBD1 or TRBD2 may supply D (5 bases each). The CDR3 sequence: CASSASAGAPGTF. In DNA form, the CDR3 reads TGTGCCAGCAGTGCGAGCGCCGGGGCCCCGGGGACTTTC. The variable domain in full, with the rest retrieved from reference TRBV27 and TRBJ2-6, is EAQVTQNPRYLITVTGKKLTVTCSQNMNHEYMSWYRQDPGLGLRQIYYSMNVEVTDKGDVPEGYKVSRKEKRNFPLILESPSPNQTSLYFCASSASAGAPGTFGAGSRLTVL.